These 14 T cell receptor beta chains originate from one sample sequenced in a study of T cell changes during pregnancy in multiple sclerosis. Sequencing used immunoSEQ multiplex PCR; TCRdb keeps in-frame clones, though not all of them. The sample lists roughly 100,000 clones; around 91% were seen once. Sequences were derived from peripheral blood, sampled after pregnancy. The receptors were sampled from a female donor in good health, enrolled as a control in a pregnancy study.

CDR3 bases: TGCGCCAGCAGCCAAGAACCGGGACTAGCAATAGCAGATACGCAGTATTTT. Translation gives CASSQEPGLAIADTQYF. This rearrangement joins TRBV4-3 to TRBJ2-3; TRBD2 agrees at 9 bases. V gave up 0 bases and J gave up 4 bases; unmatched junction bases: 8. The V gene's germline CDR1 is LGHNA and CDR2 YSLEER. The CDR3 extends over 17 amino acids.

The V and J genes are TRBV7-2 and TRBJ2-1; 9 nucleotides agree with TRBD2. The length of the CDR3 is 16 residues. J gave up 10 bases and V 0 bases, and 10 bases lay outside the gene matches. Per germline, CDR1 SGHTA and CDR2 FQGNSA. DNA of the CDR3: TGTGCCAGCAGCTTAGCTAGCGGGGGTGGGCGGAAGGAGCAGTTCTTC. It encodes CASSLASGGGRKEQFF.

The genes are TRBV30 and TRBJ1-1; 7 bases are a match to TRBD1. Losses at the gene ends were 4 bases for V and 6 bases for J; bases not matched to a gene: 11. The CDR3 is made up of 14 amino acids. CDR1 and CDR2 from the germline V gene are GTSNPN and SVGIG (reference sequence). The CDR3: CAWNPGQKIPEAFF. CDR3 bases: TGTGCCTGGAACCCGGGACAGAAAATCCCTGAAGCTTTCTTT.

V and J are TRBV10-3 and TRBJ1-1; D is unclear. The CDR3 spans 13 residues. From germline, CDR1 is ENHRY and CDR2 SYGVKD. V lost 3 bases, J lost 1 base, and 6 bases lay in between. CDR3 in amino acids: CAISERQNTEAFF. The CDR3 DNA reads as TGTGCCATCAGTGAACGACAGAACACTGAAGCTTTCTTT.

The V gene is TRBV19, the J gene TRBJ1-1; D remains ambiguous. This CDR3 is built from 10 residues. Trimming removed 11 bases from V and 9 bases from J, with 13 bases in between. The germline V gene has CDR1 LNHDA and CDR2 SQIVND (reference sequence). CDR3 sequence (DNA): TGTGCCGTGGTGGCCGCCCAAGCTTTCTTT. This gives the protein CAVVAAQAFF.

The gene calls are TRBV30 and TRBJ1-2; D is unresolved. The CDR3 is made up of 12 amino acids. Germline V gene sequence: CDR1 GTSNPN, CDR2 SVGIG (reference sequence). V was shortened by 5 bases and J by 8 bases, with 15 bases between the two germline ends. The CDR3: CAWAEYSGGYTF. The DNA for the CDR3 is TGTGCCTGGGCCGAATATTCCGGGGGCTACACCTTC.

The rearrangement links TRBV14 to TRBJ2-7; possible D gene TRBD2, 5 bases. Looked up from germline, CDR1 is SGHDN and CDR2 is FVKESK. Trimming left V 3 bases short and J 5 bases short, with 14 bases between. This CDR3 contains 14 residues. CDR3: CASSHPGYLDEQYF. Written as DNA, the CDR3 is TGTGCCAGCAGCCACCCGGGATACCTCGACGAGCAGTACTTC.

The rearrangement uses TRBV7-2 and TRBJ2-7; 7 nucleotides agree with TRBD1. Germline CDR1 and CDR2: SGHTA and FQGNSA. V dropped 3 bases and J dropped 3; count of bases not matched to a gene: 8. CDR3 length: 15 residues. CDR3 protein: CASSLERQGIYEQYF. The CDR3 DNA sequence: TGTGCCAGCAGCTTGGAAAGACAGGGCATCTACGAGCAGTACTTC.

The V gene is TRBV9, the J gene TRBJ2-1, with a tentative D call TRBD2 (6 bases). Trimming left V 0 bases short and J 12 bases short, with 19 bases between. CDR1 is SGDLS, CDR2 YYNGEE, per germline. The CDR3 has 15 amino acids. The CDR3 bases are TGTGCCAGCAGCGTAGCCCTTGGCACGACTAGTCGGCAGTTCTTC. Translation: CASSVALGTTSRQFF.

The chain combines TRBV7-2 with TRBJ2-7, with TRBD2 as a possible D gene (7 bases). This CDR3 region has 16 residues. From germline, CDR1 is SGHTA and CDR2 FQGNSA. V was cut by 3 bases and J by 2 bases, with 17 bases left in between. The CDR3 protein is CASSFYGGAGPYEQYF. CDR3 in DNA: TGTGCCAGCAGCTTCTATGGGGGGGCTGGTCCCTACGAGCAGTACTTC.

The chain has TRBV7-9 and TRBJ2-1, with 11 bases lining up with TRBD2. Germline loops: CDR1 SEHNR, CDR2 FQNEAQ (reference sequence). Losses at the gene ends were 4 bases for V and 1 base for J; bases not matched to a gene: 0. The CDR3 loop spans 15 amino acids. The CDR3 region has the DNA TGTGCCAGCAGCTCTAGCGGGGGGTCCTACAATGAGCAGTTCTTC. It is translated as CASSSSGGSYNEQFF.

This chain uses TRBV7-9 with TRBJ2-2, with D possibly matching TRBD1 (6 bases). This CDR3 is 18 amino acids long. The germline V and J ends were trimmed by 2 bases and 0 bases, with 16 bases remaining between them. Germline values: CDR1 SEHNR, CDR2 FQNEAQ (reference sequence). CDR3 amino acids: CASSLRVFRGPNTGELFF. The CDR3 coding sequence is TGTGCCAGCAGCTTACGTGTCTTCAGGGGACCGAACACCGGGGAGCTGTTTTTT. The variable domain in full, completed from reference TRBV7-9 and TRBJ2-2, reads DTGVSQNPRHKITKRGQNVTFRCDPISEHNRLYWYRQTLGQGPEFLTYFQNEAQLEKSRLLSDRFSAERPKGSFSTLEIQRTEQGDSAMYLCASSLRVFRGPNTGELFFGEGSRLTVL.

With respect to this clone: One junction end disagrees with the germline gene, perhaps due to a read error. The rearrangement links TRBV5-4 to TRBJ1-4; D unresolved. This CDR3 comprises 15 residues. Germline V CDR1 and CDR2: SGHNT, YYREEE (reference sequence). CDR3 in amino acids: CASSLGIRQAEELFF. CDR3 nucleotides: TGTGCCAGCAGCTTGGGTATTCGGCAGGCTGAAGAACTGTTTTTT.

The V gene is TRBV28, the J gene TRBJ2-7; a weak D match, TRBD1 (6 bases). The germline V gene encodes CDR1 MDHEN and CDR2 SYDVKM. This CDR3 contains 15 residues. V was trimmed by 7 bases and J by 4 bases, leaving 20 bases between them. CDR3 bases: TGTGCCAGCAAGGGGGTTCAGGGTATGGGGTACGAGCAGTACTTC. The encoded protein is CASKGVQGMGYEQYF. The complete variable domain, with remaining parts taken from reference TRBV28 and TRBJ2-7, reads DVKVTQSSRYLVKRTGEKVFLECVQDMDHENMFWYRQDPGLGLRLIYFSYDVKMKEKGDIPEGYSVSREKKERFSLILESASTNQTSMYLCASKGVQGMGYEQYFGPGTRLTVT.